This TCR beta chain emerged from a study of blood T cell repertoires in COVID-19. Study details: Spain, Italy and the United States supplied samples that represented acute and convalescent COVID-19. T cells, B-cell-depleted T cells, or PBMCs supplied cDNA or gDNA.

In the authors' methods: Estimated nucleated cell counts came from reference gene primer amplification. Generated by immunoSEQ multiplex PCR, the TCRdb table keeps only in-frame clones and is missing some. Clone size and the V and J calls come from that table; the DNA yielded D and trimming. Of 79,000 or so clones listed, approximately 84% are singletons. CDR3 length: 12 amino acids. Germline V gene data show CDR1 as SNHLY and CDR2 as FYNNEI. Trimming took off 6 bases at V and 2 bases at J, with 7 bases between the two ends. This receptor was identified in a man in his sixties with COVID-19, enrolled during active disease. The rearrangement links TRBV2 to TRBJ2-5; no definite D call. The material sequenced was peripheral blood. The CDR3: CASSRSQETQYF. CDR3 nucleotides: TGTGCCAGCAGCCGGTCACAAGAGACCCAGTACTTC. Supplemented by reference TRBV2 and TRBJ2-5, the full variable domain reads EPEVTQTPSHQVTQMGQEVILRCVPISNHLYFYWYRQILGQKVEFLVSFYNNEISEKSEIFDDQFSVERPDGSNFTLKIRSTKLEDSAMYFCASSRSQETQYFGPGTRLLVL.